The clone carrying this T cell receptor beta chain was observed many times. The ends were cut back, 1 base at V and 6 bases at J, with 11 bases in the middle. Germline CDR1 is SGHRS and CDR2 is YFSETQ. The CDR3 spans 14 residues. These data originate in a study of T-cell reconstitution after alpha-beta-depleted transplantation in children. Molecular barcoding with unique molecular identifiers was used for the TCRbeta library. TCRdb fed the PCR reads into MiXCR, producing one record per CDR3 protein. The sample holds some 200,000 distinct CDR3 sequences; 6.5% to 7.5% are singletons and the top ten take around 3.1%.

This sequence was found in a human donor who donated a stem cell graft to a child with Wiskott-Aldrich syndrome. The J gene is TRBJ2-1, the V gene TRBV5-1, with D hard to call. The sequenced sample was PBMCs from the stem cell graft donor, obtained from the stem cell graft. The CDR3 loop is CASSLSTEPNEQFF. The DNA for the CDR3 is TGCGCCAGCAGCTTGAGTACAGAACCCAATGAGCAGTTCTTC.